The entry below describes one TCR beta chain. Its antigen is not yet known. No base qualities exist here, and no much larger clone lies one base off it. These data are taken from a study of cytomegalovirus exposure and HLA in healthy donors (dated by TCRdb to the late 2010s). About the investigation overall: In an earlier analysis of approximately 640 of the donors, roughly 300 Gb of sequence data and approximately 100 million unique TCR beta sequences from about 190 million T cells were reported. Approximately 310 gigabases of sequencing data and some 85 million unique TCR sequences were included in an early release covering under 650 HLA-typed donors. The genetic ancestry cluster associated with self-reported Caucasian donors included about four fifths of the 300 to 400 genotyped donors. The study aimed to test whether cataloging public T cell receptors could reveal signatures of past pathogen exposure. The study profiled the T cell repertoires of under 700 subjects by immunosequencing and related them to cytomegalovirus serostatus. In addition to the first cohort of about 650 subjects, a separate validation cohort of about 120 different subjects was used. High-throughput TCR immunosequencing, statistical association of individual TCRs with disease status, and machine learning were combined to predict cytomegalovirus infection status. A later analysis re-analyzed previously published TCR beta repertoires from about 600 donors and added high-resolution HLA genotyping to study TCR occurrence patterns. Rather than drawing on any new phenotypic data, the later analysis identified candidate immune exposures from TCR beta sequences and the way those sequences occurred across donors. To decide whether each TCR beta V gene segment behaved as functional or pseudogenic, an earlier analysis of 587 of the donors relied on high-throughput TCR beta sequencing. Donor age, sex, ethnicity and CMV serostatus were collected together with the repertoire data. A later genetic analysis took genome-wide SNP genotypes for about three fifths of the roughly 670 donors and used that subset as a discovery cohort. All discovery cohort repertoires had been generated using a single sequencing platform. HLA typing covered class I and class II loci at four-digit resolution. The number of donors typed differed by locus, with roughly 620-640 for A, B, C, DRB1 and DQB1, around 500 for DQA1, 600 to 610 for DPA1, and some 450 for DPB1. About 5 DR-DQ haplotypes were handled as single units for association and clustering, since linkage in the cohort was strong. Among a few hundred genotyped donors of the cohort, an average of about 240,000 unique TCR beta nucleotide sequences were sequenced per donor, approximately 20% of them non-productive. On the study overall, not on this receptor specifically: A later analysis reported that several top co-occurrence clusters appeared linked to parvovirus B19, influenza, CMV and Epstein-Barr virus. The only immune exposure information available for the cohort was CMV serostatus. In a later genetic analysis, fewer N-insertions in productive TCRs were reported among donors in an Asian-associated ancestry cluster than the approximately 630-donor mean. A cluster of highly shared sequence variants was judged likely to be a technical artifact of the sequencing pipeline. Some IMGT-functional V segments, including TRBV6-2 and TRBV6-3, could not be distinguished by the 87-base-pair reads and were therefore excluded. A few of the identified cytomegalovirus-associated TCR beta chains were confirmed in vitro to be specific for cytomegalovirus antigens. When HLA alleles, especially DR and DQ, strongly co-occurred, TCR associations were difficult to assign to individual alleles. The presence/absence analyses assumed that sequencing depth was roughly uniform across donors, and that assumption may not be true. According to a later analysis, most CMV-associated TCR beta chains appeared to be HLA-restricted, and the HLA associations seemed to be driven largely by CMV exposure. Most TCR sequences were seen in very few donors, while some public TCRs were found in many individuals. In both the original and validation cohorts, the classifier was reported to diagnose cytomegalovirus status with high specificity and sensitivity. Because HLA typing was missing for some donors at each locus, association tests included only the typed subset. In an earlier analysis of around 600 of the donors, most TCR beta V segments were observed in productive rearrangements about 90% or about 30% of the time, broadly matching IMGT annotations. A further reported finding was that TCR beta sequences accurately predicted the HLA-A and HLA-B alleles for most subjects in the first cohort. It was suggested by the authors that the approach could potentially be generalized to other disease states and immunological phenotypes. In a later analysis, the rate of TCR association differed among HLA loci, with DRB1 alleles having the most associated TCRs and HLA-C alleles having the fewest. Fewer than 20 rarely observed V segments, including chromosome 9 orphons, were excluded from the earlier analysis of several hundred of the donors because counts were too low. Linkage disequilibrium might explain the correlated functional status among segregating V segments, but an unknown experimental factor could not be ruled out. Only TCR beta chains were sequenced in this cohort, and the absence of alpha or paired-chain data limited detectable features. In a later analysis, HLA-associated TCR beta chains were found to be more clonally expanded and to have lower generation probabilities than equally common non-associated chains. V-gene and J-gene trimming of TCR beta chains was associated with a missense DCLRE1C variant in a later genetic analysis, and the association was replicated in an independent cohort. The study listed 150 to 200 TCR beta chains as associated with cytomegalovirus. A later analysis associated about 17,000 TCR beta sequences with specific HLA alleles at a false discovery rate of 0.05.

V is shortened by 8 bases, J by 2 bases, and the region joining them spans 10 bases. The germline V gene (reference sequence) sets CDR1 to MNHEY and CDR2 to SMNVEV. Including cysteine and phenylalanine, the CDR3 has 13 amino acids. Kept here is only the CDR3 DNA, which spans 39 bases and is read in frame from base 1. The receptor library was made with the immunoSEQ multiplex PCR assay. For the multiplex PCR, a mixture combining 60 forward primers for TCR Vbeta segments and 13 reverse primers for TCR Jbeta segments was used. The CDR3 region of rearranged TCR beta genes was amplified from genomic DNA with a multiplex PCR assay. The amplified TCR beta libraries were sequenced on the Illumina HiSeq System as 87-base-pair reads. The source study handled its data this way. A later analysis tallied around 87 million unique TCR beta chains across the 666 repertoires, and about 10 million of those chains were shared by two or more donors. A nearest-neighbor algorithm error-corrected the raw reads and collapsed the reads into unique sequences, merging closely related sequences to remove PCR and sequencing errors. CDR3 sequences were aligned to IMGT reference sequences to assign V, D and J gene segments. For a sequence to be retained, a match of at least six nucleotides to both a V gene segment and a J gene segment was required. Rearrangements were called productive when the CDR3 lacked stop codons and stayed in frame with V and J; all others were non-productive. CDR3 was defined according to IMGT convention as the region running from the second conserved V-encoded cysteine to the conserved J-encoded phenylalanine. The earlier analysis of 500 to 600 of the donors excluded sequences that lacked an unambiguous match to a single V gene segment. An earlier analysis of around 600 of the donors classified V segments as functional when productive rearrangements were above 56.7% and as segregating when the standard deviation between donors was above 5%. A statistical classification framework was built for diagnosing cytomegalovirus status from the catalog of TCR beta chain sequences. A later analysis assigned V and J genes by comparing TCR nucleotide sequences with IMGT/GENE-DB human TR gene sequences. In a later analysis, CDR3 sequences and most-parsimonious VDJ recombination scenarios were assigned using the TCRdist pipeline. A later analysis defined each TCR beta chain by its CDR3 amino acid sequence plus V-gene family, and excluded reads lacking a unique V-gene family. As a way to deal with suspected cross-contamination and a sequencing artifact, a later analysis dropped approximately 590 nucleotide sequences that were highly shared and had low generation probability. In a later analysis, a clonal expansion index was calculated for each public chain from normalized within-repertoire ranks of inferred template counts. In a later analysis, generation probabilities were computed using a VDJ recombination model fitted to out-of-frame rearrangements, and the results were checked against IGoR. Hypergeometric tests were used in a later analysis to score TCR-TCR, TCR-HLA and TCR-CMV co-occurrence, with a repertoire-size bias correction applied to the TCR pairs. To estimate false discovery rates, a later analysis permuted the HLA or CMV assignments 20 times. In a later analysis, co-occurring TCRs were grouped using DBSCAN, and TCRdist sequence similarity was added for clustering within HLA-allele-positive subsets. Repertoires with fewer than 30,000 or more than 120,000 public chains, plus five repertoires with anomalous nucleotide sharing, were excluded from co-occurrence clustering. This immuneACCESS table, as held by TCRdb, lists in-frame sequences with V and J called but not all clones. Of the missing ones, under half trace to an unresolved V gene in checked studies; the others have no known cause. Clone size and V and J calls were adopted from that table, with D and trimming inferred from the DNA. Here the sample has fewer than 200,000 clones; approximately 85% occur a single time. The ten biggest clones cover 2.5% to 3% of the sample.

In total, around 600 healthy bone marrow donors made up the cohort. Cohort members were all nominally healthy when sampled, although unrecorded immune exposures were likely present. The donor tested CMV seropositive, placing the donor among the approximately 310 seropositive members of the cohort. Each donor provided a peripheral blood sample, and peripheral blood mononuclear cells were used for TCR beta sequencing. The Qiagen DNeasy Blood Extraction Kit was used to extract genomic DNA from the blood cell samples. The rearranged chain carries TRBV27 and TRBJ1-5; TRBD1 is a possible D gene, resting on 5 matching bases. The source of this sequence is a man under 40 in good health and CMV-seropositive. Sequenced sample: PBMCs. The nucleotide sequence is given as TGTGCCAGCGGACATATCGGCAATCAGCCCCAGCATTTT. This encodes CASGHIGNQPQHF.